This T cell receptor beta chain was recorded in a study of tumor-infiltrating lymphocytes in primary liver carcinoma. Study-level results: The study found a significantly higher top-250-clone fraction in tumors than in blood (p = 0.039).

As concerns this clonotype: Its antigen is undetermined. One end of the junction is discordant with germline, which a read error may explain.

The input was roughly 0.5 ug total RNA; TCR beta cDNA was made from it with a constant-region primer. Construction of TCR beta libraries relied on three successive nested multiplex PCR rounds employing slightly modified ARM-PCR. Primers for the first two PCR rounds were TRBV1-TRBV30 forward primers and a C-beta reverse primer (roughly 9 cycles per round). A single record per CDR3 protein comes from TCRdb applying MiXCR to the multiplex PCR reads. The data show tens of thousands of distinct CDR3 sequences, with 70% to 85% seen just once and roughly 25% held by the top ten. The CDR3 is made up of 13 amino acids. Germline CDR1 reads MNHEY; CDR2 reads SVGAGI. Co-extracted RNA and DNA came from roughly 20-30 mg of unsorted bulk tissue. Subjects presented with primary liver carcinoma managed by surgical resection. Patients showed chronic HBV infection and an absence of prior treatment.

The clonotype originates from a man in his forties with primary liver carcinoma and hepatitis B virus infection. Sequencing was performed on liver tumor tissue from sampling region 2. Subset given: tumor region T2, inferior pole. This chain connects TRBV6-5 to TRBJ2-4; possibly TRBD1 for D (5 bases). The CDR3 nucleotides are TGTGCCAGCAGCCAAATACTGGTAGGGGTTCACTACTTC. It encodes CASSQILVGVHYF.